These T cell receptor beta chains were read from a single sample in a study of cytomegalovirus exposure and HLA in healthy donors. Profiling relied on immunoSEQ multiplex PCR, and the TCRdb table lists in-frame clones only, not all of them. The sample has 180,000 or so clones, roughly 74% seen once. Sequencing was performed on PBMCs. These receptors were taken from a woman between 35 and 50 years old in good health and CMV-seropositive. The CDR3 runs from the conserved cysteine through the conserved F or W. The order of the fields is J gene, clone size, V gene, CDR3 protein. Only part of the rows carry a size: once, few, many, or a class if the clone is expanded.

J gene: TRBJ1-2; clone size: once; V gene: TRBV7-9; CDR3 protein: CASSFGGTGANYGYTF
J gene: TRBJ1-2; clone size: NA; V gene: TRBV2; CDR3 protein: CASSAQGVEGYTF
J gene: TRBJ2-1; clone size: NA; V gene: TRBV5-1; CDR3 protein: CASSLSPGGHNEQFF
J gene: TRBJ1-1; clone size: NA; V gene: TRBV19; CDR3 protein: CASGDRMNTEAFF
J gene: TRBJ2-1; clone size: once; V gene: TRBV9; CDR3 protein: CASSPSSGQGAREQFF
J gene: TRBJ2-2; clone size: NA; V gene: TRBV9; CDR3 protein: CASSVGQGGRTGELFF
J gene: TRBJ2-3; clone size: NA; V gene: TRBV9; CDR3 protein: CASSVGSGSADTQYF
J gene: TRBJ2-3; clone size: NA; V gene: TRBV4-1; CDR3 protein: CASSHLLAGGRTDTQYF
J gene: TRBJ2-7; clone size: few; V gene: TRBV11-2; CDR3 protein: CASSHLRGYEQYF
J gene: TRBJ2-1; clone size: NA; V gene: TRBV19; CDR3 protein: CASSPQGLAGPSYNEQFF
J gene: TRBJ2-7; clone size: NA; V gene: TRBV5-4; CDR3 protein: CASSKGQIGSYEQYF
J gene: TRBJ2-7; clone size: few; V gene: TRBV10-3; CDR3 protein: CAISDPRGGHGAYEQYF
J gene: TRBJ2-7; clone size: NA; V gene: TRBV7-8; CDR3 protein: CASSSRGYEQYF
J gene: TRBJ2-7; clone size: NA; V gene: TRBV19; CDR3 protein: CASRLGGTDEDEQYF
J gene: TRBJ2-5; clone size: NA; V gene: TRBV29-1; CDR3 protein: CSGQTSSVSQETQYF
J gene: TRBJ2-5; clone size: NA; V gene: TRBV7-2; CDR3 protein: CASARGLAGVREQYF
J gene: TRBJ1-4; clone size: few; V gene: TRBV30; CDR3 protein: CAWSPGVGEKLFF
J gene: TRBJ1-2; clone size: NA; V gene: TRBV6-1; CDR3 protein: CASSEGSGYTF
J gene: TRBJ1-3; clone size: NA; V gene: TRBV28; CDR3 protein: CASSTEAGAGNTIYF
J gene: TRBJ2-7; clone size: NA; V gene: TRBV7-2; CDR3 protein: CASSLDPSGRVYF
J gene: TRBJ2-5; clone size: NA; V gene: TRBV18; CDR3 protein: CASSTREETQYF
J gene: TRBJ1-3; clone size: NA; V gene: TRBV7-9; CDR3 protein: CASSLDTLEGGNTIYF
J gene: TRBJ2-7; clone size: NA; V gene: TRBV11-1; CDR3 protein: CASSRRGTRGSSEYDEQYF
J gene: TRBJ2-3; clone size: NA; V gene: TRBV7-3; CDR3 protein: CASSSGTARTDTQYF
J gene: TRBJ1-5; clone size: few; V gene: TRBV21-1; CDR3 protein: CASSKRRFARNQPQHF
J gene: TRBJ1-1; clone size: once; V gene: TRBV10-1; CDR3 protein: CASSESGTWTLPGTEAFF
J gene: TRBJ1-6; clone size: few; V gene: TRBV19; CDR3 protein: CASSVRDSNSPLHF
J gene: TRBJ2-3; clone size: once; V gene: TRBV19; CDR3 protein: CASGVLAGADTQYF
J gene: TRBJ2-2; clone size: NA; V gene: TRBV7-2; CDR3 protein: CASSPTGNGELFF
J gene: TRBJ1-5; clone size: NA; V gene: TRBV28; CDR3 protein: CASSLYQVRQFNQPQHF
J gene: TRBJ1-2; clone size: NA; V gene: TRBV10-1; CDR3 protein: CASSEGYASGYTF
J gene: TRBJ2-2; clone size: NA; V gene: TRBV4-1; CDR3 protein: CASSQETGGLRGTGELFF
J gene: TRBJ2-7; clone size: NA; V gene: TRBV7-8; CDR3 protein: CASSLPGHWGNEQYF
J gene: TRBJ2-1; clone size: few; V gene: TRBV6-5; CDR3 protein: CASSSPGQGYNEQFF
J gene: TRBJ1-1; clone size: few; V gene: TRBV7-3; CDR3 protein: CASTHGGAAEAFF
J gene: TRBJ1-2; clone size: NA; V gene: TRBV28; CDR3 protein: CASSSGQGAFYGYTF
J gene: TRBJ2-7; clone size: NA; V gene: TRBV25-1; CDR3 protein: CASSPYSGGRALYEQYF
J gene: TRBJ2-3; clone size: NA; V gene: TRBV6-6; CDR3 protein: CASGIAGGTDTQYF
J gene: TRBJ1-4; clone size: NA; V gene: TRBV28; CDR3 protein: CASSLPGQASTEKLFF
J gene: TRBJ2-1; clone size: NA; V gene: TRBV19; CDR3 protein: CASAGGSYNEQFF
J gene: TRBJ1-2; clone size: NA; V gene: TRBV28; CDR3 protein: CASSSYRVYGYTF
J gene: TRBJ1-6; clone size: NA; V gene: TRBV4-3; CDR3 protein: CASSQDATRSSPLHF
J gene: TRBJ2-4; clone size: NA; V gene: TRBV4-2; CDR3 protein: CASSPLGQGPPGDIQYF
J gene: TRBJ1-1; clone size: NA; V gene: TRBV28; CDR3 protein: CASSHRSYFF
J gene: TRBJ1-2; clone size: NA; V gene: TRBV5-4; CDR3 protein: CASSLAQTSRGYTF
J gene: TRBJ2-2; clone size: NA; V gene: TRBV7-3; CDR3 protein: CASSLKLAGELFF
J gene: TRBJ2-7; clone size: few; V gene: TRBV5-4; CDR3 protein: CASSLLQGGGEQYF
J gene: TRBJ1-5; clone size: NA; V gene: TRBV5-5; CDR3 protein: CASSSGQGNNQPQHF
J gene: TRBJ1-4; clone size: NA; V gene: TRBV7-9; CDR3 protein: CASSFTQGAVGKLFF
J gene: TRBJ1-2; clone size: once; V gene: TRBV5-4; CDR3 protein: CASSPLPDYGYTF
J gene: TRBJ2-7; clone size: NA; V gene: TRBV28; CDR3 protein: CASSLSPGLGTSLNEQYF
J gene: TRBJ1-1; clone size: NA; V gene: TRBV6-5; CDR3 protein: CASSYSRVRGTEAFF
J gene: TRBJ1-3; clone size: NA; V gene: TRBV4-1; CDR3 protein: CASSRGQGKSGNTIYF
J gene: TRBJ2-5; clone size: NA; V gene: TRBV7-3; CDR3 protein: CASSYTTSGIGTQYF
J gene: NA; clone size: few; V gene: TRBV19; CDR3 protein: CATGQIYEQYF
J gene: TRBJ1-3; clone size: NA; V gene: TRBV7-2; CDR3 protein: CASSLGIGGLSGNTIYF
J gene: TRBJ2-1; clone size: NA; V gene: TRBV7-2; CDR3 protein: CASSLGGGSYNEQFF
J gene: TRBJ2-2; clone size: NA; V gene: TRBV5-1; CDR3 protein: CASSLGQGGTGELFF
J gene: TRBJ2-1; clone size: NA; V gene: TRBV27; CDR3 protein: CASSYNAGRGVFIRLNEQFF
J gene: TRBJ1-1; clone size: NA; V gene: TRBV19; CDR3 protein: CASQGSVLNTEAFF